A selection of T cell receptor beta chains follows, all from one sample in a study of siplizumab effects on memory and regulatory T cells. This table comes from immunoSEQ multiplex PCR, and its TCRdb copy is limited to in-frame clones, with some not included. This sample has tens of thousands of clones, with approximately 94% found just once. Sequenced: CD8+ T cells sorted from blood. All receptors come from a human donor in good health. Both conserved end residues are trimmed from each CDR3. Part of the rows lack a size; the others show once, few, many or a class for expanded clones.

j_call v_call clone_size cdr3_aa
TRBJ2-7 TRBV29-1 . SVRTGEREDEQY
TRBJ2-7 TRBV19 . ASSPQVFYEQY
TRBJ2-1 TRBV6-1 . AIQRGFYNEQF
TRBJ1-2 TRBV7-9 few ASSFGMVDNYGYT
TRBJ2-7 TRBV5-6 . ASSLRDRPYEQY
TRBJ1-2 TRBV19 few ASSFGTGAGYT
TRBJ2-7 TRBV14 . ASAHDSSYEQY
TRBJ2-7 TRBV29-1 . SVIYRDQSYEQY
TRBJ1-2 TRBV4-1 . ASSQESRGTYGYT
TRBJ2-2 TRBV6-1 . ASRGQGSGELF
TRBJ2-5 TRBV30 . AWTGGLETQY
TRBJ1-6 TRBV30 . AWAEGGQGINSPLH
TRBJ1-5 TRBV15 . ATSGSLDQPQH
TRBJ1-1 TRBV19 . ASTTGRDTEAF
TRBJ2-2 TRBV5-1 . ATAGDTGELF
TRBJ2-7 TRBV13 . ASSPWGGNEQY
TRBJ1-2 TRBV5-4 few ASSSGYGYT
TRBJ2-5 TRBV5-1 . ASSLGQGGETQY
TRBJ2-7 TRBV7-3 once ASSPSGRTSSYEQY
TRBJ2-3 TRBV11-3 . ASSLDLATDTQY
TRBJ1-1 TRBV27 . ASTLQGGNTEAF
TRBJ1-1 TRBV4-3 . ASSLVGTEAF
TRBJ2-7 TRBV19 . ASSIGGGEQY
TRBJ1-5 TRBV27 . ASSPRTYQPQH
TRBJ2-1 TRBV9 . ASSGSGSNEQF
TRBJ2-7 TRBV5-6 . ASSAQGREQY